Included here is one T cell receptor (beta chain) sequence, with context. The antigen remains unidentified. The data are from a study of siplizumab effects on memory and regulatory T cells. The CDR3 runs 13 residues. Germline CDR1 reads MNHNS; CDR2 reads SASEGT. The V end was cut by 8 bases, the J end by 5 bases, with 13 bases between. Points from the study as a whole: Major contributors to the alloresponse seemed to be naive T cells, which also appeared more diverse than memory cells.

Profiled with immunoSEQ multiplex PCR; TCRdb holds only in-frame clones, not every one. The sample contains approximately 120,000 clones, about 92% of which appear only once. The source material was Tregs sorted from blood. The chain combines TRBV6-1 with TRBJ2-1, with D perhaps matching TRBD2 (6 bases). The TCR sequence derives from a human donor in good health. CDR3 in DNA: TGTGCCAGCTCTCGGGGGATTGACAATGAGCAGTTCTTC. Translation gives CASSRGIDNEQFF.